What follows are 2 T cell receptor beta chains derived from one specimen sequenced in a study of regulatory T cells in long-lasting Graves disease. The TCR beta library used iRepertoire HTBI primers with Arm-PCR amplification of CDR3. TCRdb fed the multiplex PCR reads into MiXCR, producing one record per CDR3 protein. The table lists 400,000 to 600,000 distinct CDR3 sequences, roughly 21% of them singletons. Time point in this sample: persistent/refractory GD, antithyroid drugs over 5 years with positive TRAb. PBMCs provided the RNA from which the TCR library was made. The sequencing here drew on peripheral blood mononuclear cells (PBMCs), taken when the disease was refractory, from a patient treated with antithyroid drugs. Receptors were obtained from a female donor with Graves disease.

This clonotype was found many times. The genes are TRBV2 and TRBJ1-2; tentatively, D is TRBD1 (5 bases). CDR1 and CDR2 from the germline V gene are SNHLY and FYNNEI. The CDR3 is 13 amino acids. Trimming left V 2 bases short and J 5 bases short, with 9 bases between. This chain's CDR3 is CASSEQGGYGYTF. CDR3 in DNA: TGTGCCAGCAGTGAACAGGGTGGTTATGGCTACACCTTC.

This clonotype was picked up many times. The V gene is TRBV12-3 or TRBV12-4, the J gene TRBJ1-5; 7 bases fit TRBD1. CDR3 length: 15 amino acids. The ends lost 3 bases at V and 5 bases at J; junction bases unmatched: 7. The CDR3 nucleotides read TGTGCCAGCAGTTTGGGGGACAGCTCTTATCAGCCCCAGCATTTT. Translation gives CASSLGDSSYQPQHF.